The 12 T cell receptor beta chains given below trace back to one sample, sequenced in a study of T cell repertoires in cytomegalovirus infection. Their antigens are not known. TCRdb re-called the reads through MiXCR, storing one row per CDR3 protein. Of about 920,000 distinct CDR3 sequences in the sample, approximately 32% were seen once. Sequencing used cultured CD8+ T cells from PBMCs, obtained from culture after CMV antigen stimulation. Source of these receptors: a human donor in good health (CMV status not recorded). Some clones in this sample may be carry-over from other donors' samples.

The V gene is TRBV12-3 or TRBV12-4, the J gene TRBJ2-3; 8 nucleotides align to TRBD2. This CDR3 region has 16 residues. The V and J ends lost 3 bases and 1 base, in that order; junction bases with no gene match: 6. The CDR3 protein is CASSFKASGRTDTQYF. As DNA, the CDR3 is TGTGCCAGCAGTTTCAAGGCTAGCGGGCGCACAGATACGCAGTATTTT.

As regards this clonotype: The DNA is omitted, as the CDR3 cannot be located on it reliably, and the CDR3 follows TCRdb's listing. The CDR3 is CASSPEGPELTDTQYFTQYF. This chain joins TRBV7-9 and TRBJ2-3; the table assigns TRBD2, which was not confirmed against the DNA. Germline V gene sequence: CDR1 SEHNR, CDR2 FQNEAQ (reference sequence). The CDR3 is 20 residues long, ends included.

This clonotype has just a few counts. V gene TRBV6-2 or TRBV6-3 combines with J gene TRBJ1-2, with TRBD1 identical over 7 bases. From germline, CDR1 is MNHEY and CDR2 SVGEGT. The CDR3 runs 14 residues. The V segment lost 10 bases and the J segment 5 bases; nucleotides outside the gene matches: 13. The CDR3 region is CATLRRGRSYGYTF. The CDR3 DNA sequence: TGTGCCACCTTGAGGAGGGGGCGCTCATATGGCTACACCTTC.

This clonotype was seen many times. The rearrangement joins TRBV7-2 to TRBJ2-6, with TRBD1 identical over 7 bases. The CDR3 is 21 residues long. Germline V CDR1 and CDR2: SGHTA, FQGNSA. V gave up 1 base and J gave up 0 bases; unmatched junction bases: 15. The CDR3 DNA sequence: TGTGCCAGCAGCTTAGTTTCCCTCCCACAGGGGCCCCACTCTGGGGCCAACGTCCTGACTTTC. It translates to CASSLVSLPQGPHSGANVLTF.

This chain connects TRBV2 to TRBJ2-1; 8 bases match TRBD2. This CDR3 comprises 16 residues. CDR1 and CDR2 from the germline V gene are SNHLY and FYNNEI. V dropped 3 bases and J dropped 1; count of bases not matched to a gene: 5. The CDR3 DNA is TGTGCCAGCAGTGACTCAGGACTAGCTTCCTACAATGAGCAGTTCTTC. As protein: CASSDSGLASYNEQFF.

The chain employs TRBV5-8 and TRBJ2-7; a weak D match, TRBD2 (5 bases). CDR3 size: 13 residues. CDR1 and CDR2 from the germline V gene are SGHTS and YDEGEE. V was pared by 1 base and J by 5 bases, with 10 bases between. The CDR3, as DNA: TGTGCCAGCAGCTTGCGAGGGTTCGACGAGCAGTACTTC. It encodes CASSLRGFDEQYF.

CDR3 nucleotides: TGTGCCAGCAGATCGGTCAGACTTAACTATGGCTACACCTTC. This gives the protein CASRSVRLNYGYTF. The chain links TRBV5-4 to TRBJ1-2; D not certain. This CDR3 region has 14 residues. Germline CDR1 and CDR2: SGHNT and YYREEE (reference sequence). Deletions cut 5 bases from V and 1 base from J, with 12 bases between.

The chain uses TRBV6-5 and TRBJ1-2, with D perhaps TRBD1 (6 bases). Between the trimmed V and J ends, which lost 5 bases and 8 bases, there was a span of 15 bases. The CDR3 is 13 amino acids. CDR1 and CDR2 (germline): MNHEY, SVGAGI. The chain's CDR3 is CASSPYDRTGYTF. CDR3 DNA: TGTGCCAGCAGTCCTTACGACAGGACCGGCTACACCTTC.

This clonotype was counted between two and nine times. The chain links TRBV27 to TRBJ1-5; 9 bases match TRBD1. In germline, CDR1 is MNHEY, CDR2 SMNVEV (reference sequence). The CDR3 consists of 15 residues. Trimming cost V 6 bases and J 6 bases; bases outside gene matches: 9. This CDR3 is CASRRRQGDGQPQHF. In DNA form, the CDR3 reads TGTGCCAGCAGGAGGAGACAGGGGGACGGTCAGCCCCAGCATTTT.

This clonotype was found many times. V gene TRBV7-2 combines with J gene TRBJ2-5, with TRBD2 as a possible D gene (7 bases). Germline V gives CDR1 SGHTA, CDR2 FQGNSA. The CDR3 loop spans 17 amino acids. V lost 3 bases and J 0 bases, leaving 17 bases between the germline ends. The CDR3 is CASSLGGGSPYQETQYF. In DNA form, the CDR3 reads TGTGCCAGCAGCTTGGGAGGGGGTAGCCCGTACCAAGAGACCCAGTACTTC.

The chain uses TRBV10-3 and TRBJ2-2, with 8 nucleotides matching TRBD1. CDR3 length equals 14 residues. Germline lookup yields CDR1 ENHRY and CDR2 SYGVKD. The junction had 4 bases not matched to a gene; V was cut back by 3 bases and J by 7 bases. The CDR3 loop reads CAISEQGEDGELFF. Here the CDR3 DNA reads TGTGCCATCAGTGAACAGGGGGAGGACGGGGAGCTGTTTTTT.

This chain uses TRBV19 with TRBJ2-5; 10 bases match TRBD2. CDR1 and CDR2 from the germline V gene are LNHDA and SQIVND (reference sequence). The CDR3 covers 16 residues. Unmatched junction bases numbered 3, after V lost 1 base and J lost 1 base. In DNA, the CDR3 is TGTGCCAGTAGTATAGTAGCGGGGGGCCGCCAAGAGACCCAGTACTTC. It yields the protein CASSIVAGGRQETQYF.